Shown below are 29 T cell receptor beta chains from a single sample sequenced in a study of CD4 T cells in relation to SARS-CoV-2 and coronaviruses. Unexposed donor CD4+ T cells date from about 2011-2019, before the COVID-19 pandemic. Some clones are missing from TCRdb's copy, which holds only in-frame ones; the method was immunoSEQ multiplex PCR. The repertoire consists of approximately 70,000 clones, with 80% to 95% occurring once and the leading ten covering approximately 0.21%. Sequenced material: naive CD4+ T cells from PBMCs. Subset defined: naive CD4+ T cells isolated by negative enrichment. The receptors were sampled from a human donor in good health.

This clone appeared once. CDR3 in DNA: TGTGCCAGCAGCCACCGGGACAGGGCCCATGGCTACACCTTC. It is translated as CASSHRDRAHGYTF. The V gene is TRBV3-1 (or the pseudogene TRBV3-2), the J gene TRBJ1-2; 9 bases map to TRBD1. Trimming cost V 3 bases and J 6 bases; bases outside gene matches: 5. The V gene's germline CDR1 is LGHDT and CDR2 YNNKEL (reference sequence). This CDR3 spans 14 amino acids.

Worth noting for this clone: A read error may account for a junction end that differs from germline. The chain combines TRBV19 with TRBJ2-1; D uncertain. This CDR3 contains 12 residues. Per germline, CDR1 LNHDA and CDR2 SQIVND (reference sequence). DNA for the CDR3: TGTGCCAGTAGGATAGGGTTCTCTGAGCAGTTCTTC. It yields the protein CASRIGFSEQFF.

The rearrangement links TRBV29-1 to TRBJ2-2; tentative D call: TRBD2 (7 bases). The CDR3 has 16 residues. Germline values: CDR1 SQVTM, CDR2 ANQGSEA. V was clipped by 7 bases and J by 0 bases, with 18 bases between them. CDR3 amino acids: CSAEGGGAPNTGELFF. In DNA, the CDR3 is TGCAGCGCAGAGGGGGGGGGAGCACCGAACACCGGGGAGCTGTTTTTT.

Written as DNA, the CDR3 is TGTGCCAGCAGCTCGAGACAGGGGGCAAATGAGCAGTTCTTC. This codes for CASSSRQGANEQFF. The J gene is TRBJ2-1, the V gene TRBV7-3; 10 bases agree with TRBD1. The CDR3 runs to 14 residues. Germline CDR1 and CDR2: SGHTA and FQGTGA. Losses at the gene ends were 4 bases for V and 7 bases for J; bases not matched to a gene: 4.

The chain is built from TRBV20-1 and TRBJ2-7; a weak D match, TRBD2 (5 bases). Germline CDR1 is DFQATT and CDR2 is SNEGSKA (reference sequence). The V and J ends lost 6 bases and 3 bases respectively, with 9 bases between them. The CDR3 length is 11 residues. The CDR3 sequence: CSALEGYEQYF. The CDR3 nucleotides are TGCAGTGCCTTAGAGGGCTACGAGCAGTACTTC.

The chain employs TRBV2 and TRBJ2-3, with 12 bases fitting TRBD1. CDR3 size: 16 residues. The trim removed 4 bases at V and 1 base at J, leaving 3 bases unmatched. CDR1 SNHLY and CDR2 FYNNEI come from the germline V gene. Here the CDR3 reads CASSAGTGGGTDTQYF. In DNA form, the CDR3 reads TGTGCCAGCAGTGCAGGGACAGGGGGCGGCACAGATACGCAGTATTTT.

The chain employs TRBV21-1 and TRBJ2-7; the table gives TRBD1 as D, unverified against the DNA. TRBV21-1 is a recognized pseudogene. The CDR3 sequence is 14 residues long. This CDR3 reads CASSKDRDPYEQYF. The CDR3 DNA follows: TGTGCCAGCAGCAAAGACAGGGATCCCTACGAGCAGTACTTC.

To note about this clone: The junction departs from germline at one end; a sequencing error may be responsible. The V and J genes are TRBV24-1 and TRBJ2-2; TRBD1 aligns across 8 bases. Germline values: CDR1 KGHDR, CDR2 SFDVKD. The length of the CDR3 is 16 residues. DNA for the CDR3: TGTGCCACCAGTGATTTGCAGGGGGCGAAAACCGGGGAGCTGTTTTTT. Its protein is CATSDLQGAKTGELFF.

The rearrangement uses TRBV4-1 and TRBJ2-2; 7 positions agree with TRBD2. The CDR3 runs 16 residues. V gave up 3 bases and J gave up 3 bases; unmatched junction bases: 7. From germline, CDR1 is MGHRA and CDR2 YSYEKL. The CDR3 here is CASSHRRLADTGELFF. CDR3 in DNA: TGCGCCAGCAGCCATCGTCGTCTAGCGGACACCGGGGAGCTGTTTTTT.

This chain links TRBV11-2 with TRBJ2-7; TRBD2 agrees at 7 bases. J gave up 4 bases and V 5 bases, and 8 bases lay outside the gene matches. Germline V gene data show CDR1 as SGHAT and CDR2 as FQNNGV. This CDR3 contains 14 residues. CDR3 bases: TGTGCCAGCAGCCCCACTCTCGGGGGGTACGAGCAGTACTTC. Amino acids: CASSPTLGGYEQYF.

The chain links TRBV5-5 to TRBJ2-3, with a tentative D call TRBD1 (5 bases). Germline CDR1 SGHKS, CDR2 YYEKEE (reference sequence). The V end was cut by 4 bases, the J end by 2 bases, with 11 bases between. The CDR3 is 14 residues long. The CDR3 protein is CASSPQGNTDTQYF. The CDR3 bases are TGTGCCAGCAGCCCGCAGGGAAACACAGATACGCAGTATTTT.

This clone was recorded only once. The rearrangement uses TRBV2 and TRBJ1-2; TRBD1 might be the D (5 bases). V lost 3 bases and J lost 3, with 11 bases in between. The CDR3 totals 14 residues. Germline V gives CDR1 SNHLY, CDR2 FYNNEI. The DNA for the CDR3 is TGTGCCAGCAGTGACCGGGCAGGGTACTATGGCTACACCTTC. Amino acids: CASSDRAGYYGYTF.

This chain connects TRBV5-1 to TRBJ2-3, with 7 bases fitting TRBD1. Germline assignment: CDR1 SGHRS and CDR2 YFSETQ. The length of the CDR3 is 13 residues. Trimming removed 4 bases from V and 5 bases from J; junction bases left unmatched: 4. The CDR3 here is CASSQGGVDTQYF. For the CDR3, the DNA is TGCGCCAGCAGCCAAGGGGGCGTAGATACGCAGTATTTT.

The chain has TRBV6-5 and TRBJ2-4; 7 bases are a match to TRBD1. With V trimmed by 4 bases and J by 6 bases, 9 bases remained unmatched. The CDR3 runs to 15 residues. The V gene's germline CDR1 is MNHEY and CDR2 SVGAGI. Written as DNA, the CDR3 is TGTGCCAGCAGTTCAAACCTTGGACAGGCAAACATTCAGTACTTC. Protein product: CASSSNLGQANIQYF.

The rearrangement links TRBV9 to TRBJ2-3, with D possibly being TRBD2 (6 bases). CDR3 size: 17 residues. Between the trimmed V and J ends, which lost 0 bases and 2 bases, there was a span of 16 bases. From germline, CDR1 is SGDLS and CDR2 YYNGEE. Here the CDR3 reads CASSVGARGALTDTQYF. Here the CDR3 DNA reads TGTGCCAGCAGCGTAGGGGCCCGCGGGGCGCTCACAGATACGCAGTATTTT.

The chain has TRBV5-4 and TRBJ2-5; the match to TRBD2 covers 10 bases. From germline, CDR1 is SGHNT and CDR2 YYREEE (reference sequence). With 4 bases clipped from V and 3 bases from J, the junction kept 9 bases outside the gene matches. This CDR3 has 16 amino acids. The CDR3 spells CASSPRESGGEETQYF. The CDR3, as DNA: TGTGCCAGCAGCCCCCGGGAGAGCGGGGGGGAAGAGACCCAGTACTTC.

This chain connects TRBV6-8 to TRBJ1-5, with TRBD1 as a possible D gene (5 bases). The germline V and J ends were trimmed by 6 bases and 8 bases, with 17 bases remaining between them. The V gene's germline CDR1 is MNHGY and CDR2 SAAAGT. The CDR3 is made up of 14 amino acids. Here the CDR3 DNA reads TGTGCCAGCAGCCGGGACTTCGAGAGGGAGCCCCAGCATTTT. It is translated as CASSRDFEREPQHF.

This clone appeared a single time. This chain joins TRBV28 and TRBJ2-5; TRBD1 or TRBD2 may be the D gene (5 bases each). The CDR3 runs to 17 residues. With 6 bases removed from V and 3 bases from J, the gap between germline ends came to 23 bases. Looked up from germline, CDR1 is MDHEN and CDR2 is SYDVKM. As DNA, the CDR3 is TGTGCCAGCAGCCAAGGGGTAGGGAGACCCCGTGAAGAGACCCAGTACTTC. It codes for CASSQGVGRPREETQYF.

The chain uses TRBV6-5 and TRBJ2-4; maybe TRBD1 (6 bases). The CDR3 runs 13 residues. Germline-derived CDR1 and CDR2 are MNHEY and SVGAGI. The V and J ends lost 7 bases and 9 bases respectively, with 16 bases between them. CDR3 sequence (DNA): TGTGCCAGCACAAGTCGGGACATCGGCATTCAGTACTTC. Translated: CASTSRDIGIQYF.

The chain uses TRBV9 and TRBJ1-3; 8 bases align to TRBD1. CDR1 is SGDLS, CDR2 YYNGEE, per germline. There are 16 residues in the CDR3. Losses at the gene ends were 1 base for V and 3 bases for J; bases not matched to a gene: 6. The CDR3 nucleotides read TGTGCCAGCAGCGTATTCCAGGGGGCGAGTGGAAACACCATATATTTT. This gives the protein CASSVFQGASGNTIYF.

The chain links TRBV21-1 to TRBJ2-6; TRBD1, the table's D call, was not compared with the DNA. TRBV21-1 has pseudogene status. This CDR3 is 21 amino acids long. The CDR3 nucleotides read TGTGCCAGCAGCCGGAAGAAAGAGGGACATCCGGCCTCCCCTGGGGCCAACGTCCTGACTTTC. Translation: CASSRKKEGHPASPGANVLTF.

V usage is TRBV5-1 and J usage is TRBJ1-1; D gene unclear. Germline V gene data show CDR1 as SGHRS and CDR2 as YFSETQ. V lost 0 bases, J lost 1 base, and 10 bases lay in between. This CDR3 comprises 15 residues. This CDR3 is CASSLGHQPNTEAFF. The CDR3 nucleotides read TGCGCCAGCAGCTTGGGACACCAACCGAACACTGAAGCTTTCTTT.

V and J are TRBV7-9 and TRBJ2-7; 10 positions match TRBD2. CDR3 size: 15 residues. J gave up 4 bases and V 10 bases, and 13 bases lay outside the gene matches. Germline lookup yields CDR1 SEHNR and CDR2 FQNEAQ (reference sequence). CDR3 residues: CATEVAGGVRYEQYF. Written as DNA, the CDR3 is TGTGCCACCGAGGTAGCGGGAGGCGTTAGGTACGAGCAGTACTTC.

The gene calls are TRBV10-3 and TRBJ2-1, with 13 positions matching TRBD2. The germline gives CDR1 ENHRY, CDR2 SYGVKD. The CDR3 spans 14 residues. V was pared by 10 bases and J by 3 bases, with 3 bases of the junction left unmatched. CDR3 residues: CATGTSGNYNEQFF. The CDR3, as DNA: TGTGCCACAGGGACTAGCGGGAACTACAATGAGCAGTTCTTC.

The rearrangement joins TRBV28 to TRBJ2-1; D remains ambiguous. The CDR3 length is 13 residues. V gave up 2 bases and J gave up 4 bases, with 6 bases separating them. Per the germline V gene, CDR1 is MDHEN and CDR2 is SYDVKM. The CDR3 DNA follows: TGTGCCAGCAGTTTACCCGGGTACAATGAGCAGTTCTTC. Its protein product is CASSLPGYNEQFF.

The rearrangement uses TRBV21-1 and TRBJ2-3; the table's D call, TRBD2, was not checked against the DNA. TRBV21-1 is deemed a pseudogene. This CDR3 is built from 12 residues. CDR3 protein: CASDLLTDTQYF. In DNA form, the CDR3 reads TGTGCCAGCGATTTACTCACAGATACGCAGTATTTT.

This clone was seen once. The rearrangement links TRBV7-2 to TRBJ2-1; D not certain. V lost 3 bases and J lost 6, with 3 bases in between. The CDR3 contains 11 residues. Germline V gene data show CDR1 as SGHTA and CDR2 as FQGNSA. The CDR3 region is CASSFSNEQFF. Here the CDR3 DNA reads TGTGCCAGCAGCTTTTCCAATGAGCAGTTCTTC. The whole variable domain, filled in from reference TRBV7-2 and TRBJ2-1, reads GAGVSQSPSNKVTEKGKDVELRCDPISGHTALYWYRQSLGQGLEFLIYFQGNSAPDKSGLPSDRFSAERTGGSVSTLTIQRTQQEDSAVYLCASSFSNEQFFGPGTRLTVL.

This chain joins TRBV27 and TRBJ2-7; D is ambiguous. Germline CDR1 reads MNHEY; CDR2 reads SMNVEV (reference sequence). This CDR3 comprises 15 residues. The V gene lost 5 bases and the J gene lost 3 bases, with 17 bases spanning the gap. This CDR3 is CASSPSGADVYEQYF. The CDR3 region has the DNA TGTGCCAGCAGTCCATCCGGTGCGGATGTCTACGAGCAGTACTTC.

The CDR3: CATSDLSINPGQGASGELFF. The CDR3 DNA sequence: TGTGCCACCAGTGATTTAAGCATAAATCCGGGACAGGGGGCTTCCGGGGAGCTGTTTTTT. The chain is built from TRBV24-1 and TRBJ2-2; 12 nucleotides line up with TRBD1. CDR1 is KGHDR, CDR2 SFDVKD, per germline. This CDR3 is 20 amino acids long. V lost 1 base to trimming and J lost 6 bases; unmatched junction nucleotides: 14.